The clone carrying this T cell receptor (beta chain) was detected ten times or more. The method was immunoSEQ multiplex PCR; TCRdb's version includes in-frame clones alone and lacks a portion of them. Of roughly 300,000 clones in the sample, around 86% are singletons; the top ten hold 13%. The data were taken from a study of blood T cell repertoires in COVID-19. Study context: Some COVID-19 samples were acute and others convalescent; all came from the United States, Italy and Spain. Sample material is recorded as cDNA or gDNA derived from T cells, B-cell-depleted T cells, or PBMCs.

Sequences were obtained from peripheral blood. The TCR comes from a human donor in a cohort sampled during active COVID-19.

The CDR3 nucleotides are TGTGCCAGTAGTTCTTCGAGCATCTACGAGCAGTACTTC. It encodes CASSSSSIYEQYF. The chain links TRBV19 to TRBJ2-7; D not resolved. V lost 5 bases to trimming and J lost 3 bases, with 11 bases between them. The germline CDR1 and CDR2 sequences are LNHDA and SQIVND (reference sequence). The CDR3 is made up of 13 amino acids.